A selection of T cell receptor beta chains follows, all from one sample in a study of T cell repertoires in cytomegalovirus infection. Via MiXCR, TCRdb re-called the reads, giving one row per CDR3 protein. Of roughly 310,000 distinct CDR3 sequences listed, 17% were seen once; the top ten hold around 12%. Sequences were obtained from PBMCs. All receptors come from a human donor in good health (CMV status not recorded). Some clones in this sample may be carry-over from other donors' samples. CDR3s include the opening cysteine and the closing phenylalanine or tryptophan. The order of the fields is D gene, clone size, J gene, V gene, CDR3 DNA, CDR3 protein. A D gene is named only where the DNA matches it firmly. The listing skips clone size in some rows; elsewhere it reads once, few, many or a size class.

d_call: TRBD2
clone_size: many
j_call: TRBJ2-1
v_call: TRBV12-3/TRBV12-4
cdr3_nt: TGTGCCAGCAGTGCTAGCGGGGGAGGGAATGAGCAGTTCTTC
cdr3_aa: CASSASGGGNEQFF

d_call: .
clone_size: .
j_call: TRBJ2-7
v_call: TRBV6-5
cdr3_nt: TGTGCCAGCAGTTACTCGATATCACGCCGACCCTACGAGCAGTACTTC
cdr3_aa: CASSYSISRRPYEQYF

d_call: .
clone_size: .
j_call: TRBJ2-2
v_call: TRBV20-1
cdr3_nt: TGCAGTGCGGAGGACTTTAAAGGACGAACCGGGGAGCTGTTTTTT
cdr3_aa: CSAEDFKGRTGELFF

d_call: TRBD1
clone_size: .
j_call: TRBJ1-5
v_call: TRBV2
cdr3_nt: TGTGCCAGCTCCCCCGGGACAGCCCTGGAGCCCCAGCATTTT
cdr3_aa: CASSPGTALEPQHF

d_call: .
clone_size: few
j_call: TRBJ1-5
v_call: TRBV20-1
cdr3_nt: TGCAGTGCTCGGGGGAATCAGCCCCAGCATTTT
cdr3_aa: CSARGNQPQHF

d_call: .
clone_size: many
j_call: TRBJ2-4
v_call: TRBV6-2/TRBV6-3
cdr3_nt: TGTGCCAGCAGTTACTCCTACGGGTTGGCCAAAAACATTCAGTACTTC
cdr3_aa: CASSYSYGLAKNIQYF

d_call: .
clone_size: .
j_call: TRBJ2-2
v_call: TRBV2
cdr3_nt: TGTGCCAGCAGTGTCTTGGCCTACACCGGGGAGCTGTTTTTT
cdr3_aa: CASSVLAYTGELFF

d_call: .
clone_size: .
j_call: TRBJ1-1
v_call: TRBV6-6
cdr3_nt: TGTGCCAGCAGAGACGGGACATACACTGAAGCTTTCTTT
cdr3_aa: CASRDGTYTEAFF

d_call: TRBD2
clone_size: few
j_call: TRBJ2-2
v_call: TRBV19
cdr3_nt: TGTGCCAGTAGTATCTGGGGCCGGGGGGGCACCGGGGAGCTGTTTTTT
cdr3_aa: CASSIWGRGGTGELFF

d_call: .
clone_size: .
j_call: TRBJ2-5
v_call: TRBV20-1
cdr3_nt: TGCAGTGCCTCATCGGATGCGTACCAAGAGACCCAGTACTTC
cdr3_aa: CSASSDAYQETQYF

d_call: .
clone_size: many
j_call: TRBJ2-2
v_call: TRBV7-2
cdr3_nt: TGTGCCAGCAGCTCCCGTTTTGATTCCGGGGAGCTGTTTTTT
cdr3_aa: CASSSRFDSGELFF

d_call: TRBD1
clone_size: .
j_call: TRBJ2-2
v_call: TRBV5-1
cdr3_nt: TGCGCCAGCGCAGGGGGATGGAGCACCGGGAAGCTGTTTTTT
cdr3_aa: CASAGGWSTGKLFF

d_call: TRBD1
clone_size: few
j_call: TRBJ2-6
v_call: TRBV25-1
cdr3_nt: TGTGCCAGCGGGGGACAGGCCTCAGGGGCCAACGTCCTGACTTTC
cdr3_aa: CASGGQASGANVLTF

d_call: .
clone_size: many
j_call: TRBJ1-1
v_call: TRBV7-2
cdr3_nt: TGTGCCAGCACCCACTCGGACGGGAACACTGAAGCTTTCTTT
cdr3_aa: CASTHSDGNTEAFF

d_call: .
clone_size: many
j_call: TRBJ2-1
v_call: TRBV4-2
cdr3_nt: TGTGCCAGCAGCCAAGAAACTAGGGTTGCCGATGAGCAGTTCTTC
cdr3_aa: CASSQETRVADEQFF

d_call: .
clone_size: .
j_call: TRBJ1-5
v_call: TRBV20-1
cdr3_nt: TGCAGTGCTAGACCCGAGCGGGAGTTCAGCAATCAGCCCCAGCATTTT
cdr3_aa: CSARPEREFSNQPQHF

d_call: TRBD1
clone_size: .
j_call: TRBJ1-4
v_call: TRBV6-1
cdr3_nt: TGTGCCAGCAGTGAAGAAACGGACAGGGGTAATGAAAAACTGTTTTTT
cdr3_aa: CASSEETDRGNEKLFF

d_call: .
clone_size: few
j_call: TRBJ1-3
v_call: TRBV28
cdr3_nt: TGTGCCAGCAGTGCGAGGACTGGAAACACCATATATTTT
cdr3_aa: CASSARTGNTIYF

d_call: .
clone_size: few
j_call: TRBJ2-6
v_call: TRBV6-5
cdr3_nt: TGTGCCAGCAGTTACTCGATAAACGCATTCCCCTCTCACTCTGGGGCCAACGTCCTGACTTTC
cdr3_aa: CASSYSINAFPSHSGANVLTF

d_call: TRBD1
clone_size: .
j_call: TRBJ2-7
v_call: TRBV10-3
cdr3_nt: TGTGCCATCAGTGAGGGGCAGGGGGCTAACGAGCAGTACTTC
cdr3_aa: CAISEGQGANEQYF

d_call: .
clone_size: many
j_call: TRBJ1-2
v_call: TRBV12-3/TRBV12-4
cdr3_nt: TGTGCCAGCTCCGGGACGGGAAATTATGGCTACACCTTC
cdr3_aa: CASSGTGNYGYTF

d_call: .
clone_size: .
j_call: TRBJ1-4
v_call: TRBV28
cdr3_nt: TGTGCCAGCAGTTCTACGGCTGAGAAACTGTTTTTT
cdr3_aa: CASSSTAEKLFF

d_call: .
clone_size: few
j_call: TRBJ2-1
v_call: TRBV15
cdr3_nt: TGTGCCACCAGCAGAGCCCTAGGGTGGGCCTACAATGAGCAGTTCTTC
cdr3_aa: CATSRALGWAYNEQFF

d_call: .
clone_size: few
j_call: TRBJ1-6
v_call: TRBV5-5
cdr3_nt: TGTGCCAGCAGCTTATGGGGGGCCGGGAATAATTCACCCCTCCACTTT
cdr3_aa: CASSLWGAGNNSPLHF